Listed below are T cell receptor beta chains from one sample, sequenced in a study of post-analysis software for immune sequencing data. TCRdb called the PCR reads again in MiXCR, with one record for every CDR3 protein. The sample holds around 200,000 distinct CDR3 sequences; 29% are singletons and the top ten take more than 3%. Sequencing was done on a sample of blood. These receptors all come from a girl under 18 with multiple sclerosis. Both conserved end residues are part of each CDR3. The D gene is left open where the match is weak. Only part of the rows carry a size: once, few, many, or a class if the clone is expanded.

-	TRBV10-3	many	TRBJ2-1	CAISEAGGPSYNEQFF	TGTGCCATCAGTGAGGCCGGGGGTCCTTCCTACAATGAGCAGTTCTTC
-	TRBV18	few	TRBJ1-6	CASSPAAMGNSPLHF	TGTGCCAGCTCACCGGCGGCTATGGGTAATTCACCCCTCCACTTT
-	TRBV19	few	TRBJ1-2	CASSIGAQDGYTF	TGTGCCAGTAGTATTGGTGCGCAGGATGGCTACACCTTC
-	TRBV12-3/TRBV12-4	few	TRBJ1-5	CASSSRVRRLQGQPQHF	TGTGCCAGCAGTTCCCGGGTCCGAAGACTCCAGGGTCAGCCCCAGCATTTT
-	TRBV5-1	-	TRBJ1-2	CASSSDSQGTYTF	TGCGCCAGCAGCTCGGATAGTCAGGGTACCTACACCTTC
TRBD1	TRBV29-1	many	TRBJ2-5	CSVETGGQETQYF	TGCAGCGTTGAGACAGGGGGACAAGAGACCCAGTACTTC
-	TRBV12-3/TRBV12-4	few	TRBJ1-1	CASSRDGYTEAFF	TGTGCCAGCAGTCGGGACGGCTACACTGAAGCTTTCTTT
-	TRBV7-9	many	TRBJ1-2	CASRGPGANYGYTF	TGTGCCAGCAGGGGGCCTGGAGCTAACTATGGCTACACCTTC
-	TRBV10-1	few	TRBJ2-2	CASSVHSTGELFF	TGCGCCAGCAGTGTACATAGTACCGGGGAGCTGTTTTTT
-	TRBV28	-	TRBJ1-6	CASNLGDAYSPLHF	TGTGCCAGCAACCTGGGGGATGCGTACTCACCCCTCCACTTT
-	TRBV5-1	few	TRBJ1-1	CASSLAIGSTEAFF	TGCGCCAGCAGCTTGGCCATAGGGAGCACTGAAGCTTTCTTT
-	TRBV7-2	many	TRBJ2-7	CASSLYYEQYF	TGTGCCAGCAGCTTGTACTACGAGCAGTACTTC
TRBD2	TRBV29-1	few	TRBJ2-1	CSVEWLAATYNEQFF	TGCAGCGTTGAATGGCTAGCGGCAACCTACAATGAGCAGTTCTTC
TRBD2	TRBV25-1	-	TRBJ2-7	CASTCFGGTSGFYEQYF	TGTGCCAGCACCTGCTTTGGGGGGACTAGCGGCTTCTACGAGCAGTACTTC
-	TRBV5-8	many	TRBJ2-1	CASSFSLYNEQFF	TGTGCCAGCAGCTTCAGTCTCTACAATGAGCAGTTCTTC
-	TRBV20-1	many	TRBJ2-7	CSARLGAEYEQYF	TGCAGTGCCCGTCTAGGAGCAGAATACGAGCAGTACTTC
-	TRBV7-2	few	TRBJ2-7	CASSLSRGYEQYF	TGTGCCAGCAGCCTCTCGAGAGGCTACGAGCAGTACTTC
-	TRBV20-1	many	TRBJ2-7	CSAWTANYEQYF	TGCAGTGCGTGGACAGCGAACTACGAGCAGTACTTC
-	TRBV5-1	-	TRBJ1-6	CASSHIGEASYNSPLHF	TGCGCCAGCAGCCATATCGGGGAGGCCTCCTATAATTCACCCCTCCACTTT
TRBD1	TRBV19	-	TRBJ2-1	CASSRLGTGSDNEQFF	TGTGCCAGTAGTAGACTCGGGACAGGGTCCGACAATGAGCAGTTCTTC
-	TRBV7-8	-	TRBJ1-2	CASRLADGSNYGYTF	TGTGCCAGCAGGCTTGCAGATGGCTCTAACTATGGCTACACCTTC
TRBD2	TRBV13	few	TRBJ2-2	CATQRGMNTGELFF	TGTGCCACTCAGCGGGGGATGAACACCGGGGAGCTGTTTTTT
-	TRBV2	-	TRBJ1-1	CASSAQMGDTEAFF	TGTGCCAGCAGTGCACAGATGGGGGACACTGAAGCTTTCTTT